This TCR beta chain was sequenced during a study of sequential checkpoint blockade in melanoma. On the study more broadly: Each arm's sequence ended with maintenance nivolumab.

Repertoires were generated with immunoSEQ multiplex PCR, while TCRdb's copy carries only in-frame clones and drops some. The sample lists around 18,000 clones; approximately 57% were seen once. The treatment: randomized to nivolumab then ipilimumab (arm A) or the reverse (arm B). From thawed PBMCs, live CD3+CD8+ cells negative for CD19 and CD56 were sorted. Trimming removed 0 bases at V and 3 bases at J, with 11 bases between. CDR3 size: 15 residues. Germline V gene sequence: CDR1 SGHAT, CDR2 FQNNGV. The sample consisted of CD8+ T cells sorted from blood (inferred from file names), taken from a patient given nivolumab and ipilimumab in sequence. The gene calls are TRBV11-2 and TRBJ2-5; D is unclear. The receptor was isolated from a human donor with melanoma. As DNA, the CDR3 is TGTGCCAGCAGCTTAGATCGCAGGTCGGAAGAGACCCAGTACTTC. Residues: CASSLDRRSEETQYF.